The 23 T cell receptor beta chains below were found in one sample sequenced in a study of T cell repertoires in cytomegalovirus infection. MiXCR, applied by TCRdb to the reads, yields one record per CDR3 protein. This table has 600,000 to 800,000 distinct CDR3 sequences, approximately 24% appearing once. The sequenced sample consisted of CD8+ T cells from PBMCs. The receptor source for this set is a human donor in good health (CMV status not recorded). Some clones in this sample may be carry-over from other donors' samples.

Details on this clonotype: Likely a read error: the CDR3 ends without its conserved phenylalanine or tryptophan. The V call is TRBV20-1, the J call TRBJ1-1; a weak D match, TRBD1 (6 bases). The CDR3 is 12 amino acids. The V gene lost 7 bases and the J gene lost 2 bases, with 11 bases spanning the gap. The V gene's germline CDR1 is DFQATT and CDR2 SNEGSKA (reference sequence). The CDR3 nucleotides are TGCAGTGTAATGACAGGTAACACTGAAGCTTTCTCT. Residues: CSVMTGNTEAFS.

This clonotype was seen many times. The chain couples TRBV28 to TRBJ2-2; TRBD1 agrees at 7 bases. CDR1 is MDHEN, CDR2 SYDVKM, per germline. The CDR3 has 15 residues. Trimming removed 0 bases from V and 4 bases from J; junction bases left unmatched: 2. The CDR3 DNA follows: TGTGCCAGCAGTTTATGGACAGGGTCCACCGGGGAGCTGTTTTTT. Protein: CASSLWTGSTGELFF.

The gene calls are TRBV28 and TRBJ2-3, with TRBD2 matching 9 bases. The CDR3 totals 16 residues. Looked up from germline, CDR1 is MDHEN and CDR2 is SYDVKM. Trimming took 7 bases from V and 2 from J; bases not matched to a gene: 10. The CDR3 DNA reads TGTGCCAGCACCCCAGCGGGGGGCTGGGACACAGATACGCAGTATTTT. Its protein product is CASTPAGGWDTDTQYF.

As DNA, the CDR3 is TGCAGTGCTTTCGAGGGATTTGAAGCTTTCTTT. Translated, it gives CSAFEGFEAFF. The chain joins TRBV20-1 to TRBJ1-1; D gene ambiguous. Trimming left V 5 bases short and J 7 bases short, with 11 bases between. The CDR3 is 11 amino acids. The V gene's germline CDR1 is DFQATT and CDR2 SNEGSKA (reference sequence).

This clonotype was found a few times. The chain links TRBV6-2 or TRBV6-3 to TRBJ2-1; D tentatively fits TRBD1 or TRBD2 (5 bases each). V lost 2 bases to trimming and J lost 7 bases, with 9 bases between them. The germline V gene encodes CDR1 MNHEY and CDR2 SVGEGT. The CDR3 sequence is 13 residues long. The CDR3, as DNA: TGTGCCAGCAGTTACGGGGGTGGAAATGAGCAGTTCTTC. Translating gives CASSYGGGNEQFF.

The genes are TRBV29-1 and TRBJ2-1; D is perhaps TRBD1 (5 bases). Germline V gives CDR1 SQVTM, CDR2 ANQGSEA. The CDR3 totals 13 residues. Trimming stripped 6 bases from V and 6 bases from J, with 15 bases between. CDR3 region: CSVDMALFNEQFF. CDR3 bases: TGCAGCGTGGACATGGCCCTCTTCAATGAGCAGTTCTTC.

The CDR3: CASSDSAGRDPITEAFF. The CDR3 DNA is TGTGCCAGCAGTGACTCGGCTGGTAGGGACCCCATAACTGAAGCTTTCTTT. The chain carries TRBV6-4 and TRBJ1-1, with D possibly TRBD1 on 5 matching bases. Looked up from germline, CDR1 is MRHNA and CDR2 is SNTAGT. The CDR3 loop spans 17 amino acids. With 0 bases removed from V and 5 bases from J, the gap between germline ends came to 19 bases.

This clonotype has just a few counts. This sequence joins TRBV25-1 and TRBJ2-1; 11 bases map to TRBD1. The V gene's germline CDR1 is MGHDK and CDR2 SYGVNS. V gave up 6 bases and J gave up 15 bases; unmatched junction bases: 13. The CDR3 is made up of 14 amino acids. The CDR3 sequence is CASSLRTGGSHRFF. CDR3 nucleotides: TGTGCCAGCAGCCTTCGGACAGGGGGCTCTCATCGGTTCTTC. Looking up the rest from reference TRBV25-1 and TRBJ2-1 gives the full variable domain: EADIYQTPRYLVIGTGKKITLECSQTMGHDKMYWYQQDPGMELHLIHYSYGVNSTEKGDLSSESTVSRIRTEHFPLTLESARPSHTSQYLCASSLRTGGSHRFFGPGTRLTVL.

The chain uses TRBV28 and TRBJ1-5; no clear D gene. From germline, CDR1 is MDHEN and CDR2 SYDVKM. There are 17 residues in the CDR3. Trimming cost V 4 bases and J 0 bases, with 16 bases left between them. The CDR3 loop is CASSSPGREYSNQPQHF. The CDR3 DNA reads as TGTGCCAGCAGTTCCCCGGGGAGGGAGTATAGCAATCAGCCCCAGCATTTT.

This clonotype was seen many times. The chain combines TRBV7-2 with TRBJ2-2; D is unresolved. Germline V CDR1 and CDR2: SGHTA, FQGNSA. The CDR3 runs 15 residues. Trimming pared 5 bases from V and 9 bases from J, leaving 19 bases between. The CDR3: CASSPQRPRPWELFF. The CDR3 bases are TGTGCCAGCAGCCCCCAACGGCCCCGTCCGTGGGAGCTGTTTTTT.

V is TRBV20-1 and J is TRBJ1-1, with no clear D. CDR3 length: 13 amino acids. Deletions cut 6 bases from V and 5 bases from J, with 16 bases between. CDR1 DFQATT and CDR2 SNEGSKA come from the germline V gene (reference sequence). CDR3 loop: CSAPDWGGTEAFF. The CDR3 nucleotides read TGCAGTGCCCCTGACTGGGGTGGGACTGAAGCTTTCTTT.

The chain links TRBV28 to TRBJ2-3, with 10 bases lining up with TRBD2. Unmatched junction bases numbered 3, after V lost 5 bases and J lost 4 bases. From germline, CDR1 is MDHEN and CDR2 SYDVKM. This CDR3 is 14 amino acids long. CDR3 nucleotides: TGTGCCAGCAGTCTACTAGCGGGGTCAGATACGCAGTATTTT. Its translation: CASSLLAGSDTQYF.

Only a few counts were recorded for this clonotype. This sequence joins TRBV20-1 and TRBJ2-1; 9 bases fit TRBD2. The CDR3 totals 15 residues. The germline V gene has CDR1 DFQATT and CDR2 SNEGSKA (reference sequence). The V gene end was trimmed by 5 bases and the J gene end by 7 bases; junction bases not matched to a gene: 12. Here the CDR3 reads CSAAGGAGGTNEQFF. DNA for the CDR3: TGCAGTGCTGCTGGGGGAGCGGGGGGCACGAATGAGCAGTTCTTC.

This clonotype was detected a few times. The J gene is TRBJ2-7, the V gene TRBV10-3; D might be TRBD1 (6 bases). This CDR3 spans 16 amino acids. CDR1 is ENHRY and CDR2 is SYGVKD in the germline V gene. V lost 6 bases, J lost 0 bases, and 18 bases lay in between. In nucleotides, the CDR3 is TGTGCCATCAGGACCTACAGGGAAGGGGGCTCCTACGAGCAGTACTTC. Translating it yields CAIRTYREGGSYEQYF.

The V gene is TRBV7-6, the J gene TRBJ1-2; D gene ambiguous. The CDR3 is made up of 13 amino acids. The V gene lost 5 bases and the J gene lost 3 bases, with 10 bases spanning the gap. CDR1 and CDR2 (germline): SGHVS, FNYEAQ. CDR3 in amino acids: CASSPVGDYGYTF. The CDR3 nucleotides are TGTGCCAGCAGCCCGGTGGGAGACTATGGCTACACCTTC.

This clonotype was seen more than once but under ten times. This chain connects TRBV4-1 to TRBJ1-1; D unresolved. CDR1 is MGHRA and CDR2 is YSYEKL in the germline V gene. This CDR3 comprises 14 residues. V was pared by 1 base and J by 1 base, with 7 bases between. The DNA of the CDR3 is TGCGCCAGCAGCCAAGCGCCTCAGAACACTGAAGCTTTCTTT. Protein product: CASSQAPQNTEAFF.

About this clonotype itself: Since a much larger clone is just one base distant, this may be a read error. The rearrangement links TRBV4-3 to TRBJ1-1; D not certain. Germline V gives CDR1 LGHNA, CDR2 YSLEER. The length of the CDR3 is 13 residues. The germline V and J ends were trimmed by 0 bases and 5 bases, with 7 bases remaining between them. CDR3 DNA: TGCGCCAGCAGCCAAGACAGTGTAACTGAAGCTTTCTTT. This translates into CASSQDSVTEAFF.

This clonotype has just a few counts. The rearrangement uses TRBV20-1 and TRBJ1-5, with D maybe TRBD1 (5 bases). V gave up 2 bases and J gave up 0 bases, with 17 bases separating them. The CDR3 is made up of 17 amino acids. In germline, CDR1 is DFQATT, CDR2 SNEGSKA (reference sequence). The CDR3 sequence is CSARYQQEKYSNQPQHF. The CDR3 DNA sequence: TGCAGTGCTAGATACCAACAGGAAAAATATAGCAATCAGCCCCAGCATTTT.

This clonotype was picked up many times. The genes are TRBV28 and TRBJ1-5; 8 bases are a match to TRBD1. CDR3 length: 16 amino acids. In germline, CDR1 is MDHEN, CDR2 SYDVKM. Unmatched junction bases numbered 6, after V lost 2 bases and J lost 3 bases. The CDR3 loop reads CASSLKTGEHNQPQHF. In DNA, the CDR3 is TGTGCCAGCAGTTTAAAGACAGGGGAGCACAATCAGCCCCAGCATTTT. Full variable domain (outside the CDR3, taken from reference TRBV28 and TRBJ1-5): DVKVTQSSRYLVKRTGEKVFLECVQDMDHENMFWYRQDPGLGLRLIYFSYDVKMKEKGDIPEGYSVSREKKERFSLILESASTNQTSMYLCASSLKTGEHNQPQHFGDGTRLSIL.

Points on this clonotype: An end of the junction does not agree with germline; a read error may underlie this. The CDR3 DNA reads TGTGCCAGCAGATTGAACAGGGGCGATAGCAATCAGCCCCAACATTTT. Translated: CASRLNRGDSNQPQHF. J is TRBJ1-5 and V is TRBV7-2, with TRBD1 matching 7 bases. The CDR3 runs 16 residues. The germline CDR1 and CDR2 sequences are SGHTA and FQGNSA.

This clonotype occurred many times. This sequence joins TRBV7-2 and TRBJ2-2; TRBD2 matches at 15 bases. Trimming at V came to 5 bases and at J to 6 bases, leaving 7 bases not matched to a gene. Germline CDR1 is SGHTA and CDR2 is FQGNSA. The CDR3 totals 17 residues. In DNA form, the CDR3 reads TGTGCCAGCAGCCCCGGACTAGCGGGGGGGTTGCCCGGGGAGCTGTTTTTT. Translated, it gives CASSPGLAGGLPGELFF.

This clonotype was seen at least ten times. The gene calls are TRBV6-5 and TRBJ1-5; D might be TRBD1 (5 bases). Deletions cut 4 bases from V and 9 bases from J, with 19 bases between. The germline CDR1 and CDR2 sequences are MNHEY and SVGAGI. The CDR3 loop spans 15 amino acids. The CDR3: CASSFFGQGEGPQHF. CDR3 nucleotide sequence: TGTGCCAGCAGTTTCTTTGGCCAGGGTGAGGGGCCCCAGCATTTT.

This clonotype was seen once. This chain joins TRBV15 and TRBJ2-3; D gene unclear. The V and J ends lost 3 bases and 2 bases respectively, with 0 bases between them. There are 11 residues in the CDR3. The germline gives CDR1 LNHNV, CDR2 YYDKDF (reference sequence). This CDR3 reads CATSSTDTQYF. CDR3 coding DNA: TGTGCCACCAGCAGCACAGATACGCAGTATTTT.